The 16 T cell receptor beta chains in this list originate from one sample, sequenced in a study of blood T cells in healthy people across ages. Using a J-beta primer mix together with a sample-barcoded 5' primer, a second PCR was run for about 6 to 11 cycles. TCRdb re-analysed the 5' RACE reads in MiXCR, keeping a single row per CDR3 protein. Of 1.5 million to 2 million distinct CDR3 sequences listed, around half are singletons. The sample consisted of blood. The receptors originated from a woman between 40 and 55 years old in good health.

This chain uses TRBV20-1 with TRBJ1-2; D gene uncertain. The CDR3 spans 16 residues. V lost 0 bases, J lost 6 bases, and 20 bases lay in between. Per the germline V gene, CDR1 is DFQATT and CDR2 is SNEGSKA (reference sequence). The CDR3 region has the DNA TGCAGTGCTAGAGATAGAGGAGATGTGGGGTATGATGGCTACACCTTC. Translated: CSARDRGDVGYDGYTF.

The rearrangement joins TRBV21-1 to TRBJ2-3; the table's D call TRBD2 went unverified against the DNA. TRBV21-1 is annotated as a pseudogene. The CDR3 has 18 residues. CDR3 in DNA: TGTGCCAGCAGCAAAGCCCTCCAGGCGGGGTTAAGCACAGATACGCAGTATTTT. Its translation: CASSKALQAGLSTDTQYF.

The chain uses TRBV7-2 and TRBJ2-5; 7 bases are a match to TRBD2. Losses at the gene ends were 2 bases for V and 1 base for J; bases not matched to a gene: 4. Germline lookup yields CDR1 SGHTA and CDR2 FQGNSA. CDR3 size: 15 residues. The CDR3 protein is CASSLPGGPQETQYF. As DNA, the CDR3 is TGTGCCAGCAGCTTACCGGGGGGTCCCCAAGAGACCCAGTACTTC.

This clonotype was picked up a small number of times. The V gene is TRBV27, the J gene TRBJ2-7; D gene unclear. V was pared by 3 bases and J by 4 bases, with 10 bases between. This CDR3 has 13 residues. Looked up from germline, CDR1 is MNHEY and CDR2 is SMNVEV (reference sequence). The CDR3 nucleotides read TGTGCCAGCAGTTTCTCCATTGGATACGAGCAGTACTTC. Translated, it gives CASSFSIGYEQYF.

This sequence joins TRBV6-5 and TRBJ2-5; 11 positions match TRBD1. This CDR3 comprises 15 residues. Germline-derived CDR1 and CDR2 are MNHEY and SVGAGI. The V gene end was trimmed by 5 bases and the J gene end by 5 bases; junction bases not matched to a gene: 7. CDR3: CASSPDRGRWETQYF. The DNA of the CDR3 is TGTGCCAGCAGTCCGGACAGGGGGCGCTGGGAGACCCAGTACTTC.

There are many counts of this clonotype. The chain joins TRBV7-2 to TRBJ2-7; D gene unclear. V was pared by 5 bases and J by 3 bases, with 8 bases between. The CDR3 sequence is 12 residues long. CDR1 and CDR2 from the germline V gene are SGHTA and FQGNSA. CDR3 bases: TGTGCCAGCAGCCGTGGTCACTACGAGCAGTACTTC. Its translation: CASSRGHYEQYF.

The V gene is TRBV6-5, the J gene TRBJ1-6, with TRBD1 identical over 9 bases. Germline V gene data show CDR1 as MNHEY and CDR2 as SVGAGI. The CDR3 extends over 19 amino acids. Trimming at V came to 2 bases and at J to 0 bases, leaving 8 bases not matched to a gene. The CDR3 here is CASSYADRGLGSYNSPLHF. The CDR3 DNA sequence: TGTGCCAGCAGTTACGCGGACAGGGGACTTGGCTCCTATAATTCACCCCTCCACTTT.

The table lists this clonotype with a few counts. The chain's CDR3 is CSASEGQGNIQYF. CDR3 sequence (DNA): TGCAGTGCTAGTGAGGGACAGGGGAACATTCAGTACTTC. This chain uses TRBV20-1 with TRBJ2-4, with TRBD1 matching over 10 bases. Germline CDR1 and CDR2: DFQATT and SNEGSKA (reference sequence). The junction had 3 bases not matched to a gene; V was cut back by 3 bases and J by 7 bases. The CDR3 extends over 13 amino acids.

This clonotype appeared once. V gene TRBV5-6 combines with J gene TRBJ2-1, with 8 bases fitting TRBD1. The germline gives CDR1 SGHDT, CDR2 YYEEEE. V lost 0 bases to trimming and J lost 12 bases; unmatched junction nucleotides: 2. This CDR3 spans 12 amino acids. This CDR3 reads CASSLDDRGQFF. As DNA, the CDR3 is TGTGCCAGCAGCTTGGATGACAGGGGGCAGTTCTTC. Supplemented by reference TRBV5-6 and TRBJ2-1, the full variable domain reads DAGVTQSPTHLIKTRGQQVTLRCSPKSGHDTVSWYQQALGQGPQFIFQYYEEEERQRGNFPDRFSGHQFPNYSSELNVNALLLGDSALYLCASSLDDRGQFFGPGTRLTVL.

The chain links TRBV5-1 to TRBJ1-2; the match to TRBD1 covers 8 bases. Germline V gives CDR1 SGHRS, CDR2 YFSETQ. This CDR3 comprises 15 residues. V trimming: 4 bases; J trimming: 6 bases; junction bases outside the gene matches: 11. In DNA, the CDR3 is TGCGCCAGCAGCCCCACAGGGGGGGGGTACGATGGCTACACCTTC. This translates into CASSPTGGGYDGYTF.

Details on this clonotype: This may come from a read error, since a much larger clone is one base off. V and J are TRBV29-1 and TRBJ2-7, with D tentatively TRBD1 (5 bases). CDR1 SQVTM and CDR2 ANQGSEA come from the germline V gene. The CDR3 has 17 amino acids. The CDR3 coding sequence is TGCAGCATTGAAGAAGGGATCGGGCAGGGTGTCTCCTACGAGCAGTACTTC. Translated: CSIEEGIGQGVSYEQYF.

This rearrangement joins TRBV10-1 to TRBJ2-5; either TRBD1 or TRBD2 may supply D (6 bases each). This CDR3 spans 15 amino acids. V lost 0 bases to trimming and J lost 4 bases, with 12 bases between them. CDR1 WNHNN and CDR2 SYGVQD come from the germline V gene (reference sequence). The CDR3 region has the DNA TGCGCCAGCAGTGAGTCGATTCCGGGGGCAGAGACCCAGTACTTC. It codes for CASSESIPGAETQYF.

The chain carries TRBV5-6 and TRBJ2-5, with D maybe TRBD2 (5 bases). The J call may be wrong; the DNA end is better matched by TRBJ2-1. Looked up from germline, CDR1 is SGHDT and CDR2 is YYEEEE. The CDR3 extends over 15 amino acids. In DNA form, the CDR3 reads TGTGCCAGCAGCTTGGGACCTACCCGGGGTGAGACCCAGTTCTTC. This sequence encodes CASSLGPTRGETQFF.

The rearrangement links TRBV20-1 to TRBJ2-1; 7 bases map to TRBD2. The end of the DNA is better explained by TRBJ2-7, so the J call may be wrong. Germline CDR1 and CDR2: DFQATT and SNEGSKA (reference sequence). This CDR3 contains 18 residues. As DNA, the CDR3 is TGCAGTGCTAGTGGGGCTAGCGGCGTCTCTAGAGCCTACAATGAGCAGTACTTC. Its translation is CSASGASGVSRAYNEQYF.

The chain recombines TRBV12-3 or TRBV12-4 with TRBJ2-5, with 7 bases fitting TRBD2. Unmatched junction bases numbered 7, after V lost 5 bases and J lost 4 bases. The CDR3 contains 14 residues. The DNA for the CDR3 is TGTGCCAGCAGTCCCCGACTAGCCTCAGAGACCCAGTACTTC. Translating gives CASSPRLASETQYF.

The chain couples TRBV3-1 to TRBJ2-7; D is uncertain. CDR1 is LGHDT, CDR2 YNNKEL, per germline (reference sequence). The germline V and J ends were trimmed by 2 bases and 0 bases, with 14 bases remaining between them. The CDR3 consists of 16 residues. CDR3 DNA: TGTGCCAGCAGCCAAACCCCACCCCAGGTCTCCTACGAGCAGTACTTC. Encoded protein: CASSQTPPQVSYEQYF.